This TCR beta chain was recorded in a study of breast tumors, draining lymph nodes, adjacent tissues (dated by TCRdb to between 2015 and 2016). With regard to the full study: TCR beta repertoires were compared across tumor, adjacent nontumor tissue and axillary lymph nodes obtained from breast cancer patients. In human breast cancer, the study set out to assess how tumor, surrounding tissue and draining lymph node repertoires relate to one another and whether T cells might be exchanged between them.

Lymph node samples came from the axillary draining lymph nodes of breast cancer patients. Sequencing used an Illumina HiSeq 2000. TCR beta chain libraries were generated by multiplex PCR amplification. High-throughput sequencing was used to analyze the amplified TCR beta chain products. TCRdb redid the processing of the public reads, applying fastp at Q25 and MiXCR, and retained in-frame beta chains. Rows with a matching CDR3 protein are joined into one entry that keeps the most common DNA and genes. A total of about 300,000 distinct CDR3 sequences appear in this sample, roughly 31% of them only once. The ten most abundant clones make up around 1% of the sample. V trim: 0 bases; J trim: 3 bases; unmatched bases: 4. The CDR3 covers 16 residues, taking in both the cysteine and the phenylalanine. Only the CDR3 region is kept as DNA, spanning 48 bases read in frame from base 1. The germline V gene supplies CDR1 SQVTM and CDR2 ANQGSEA.

This clonotype is medium-sized (0.01 to 0.1%) in terms of sample share. The antigen this receptor binds is unknown. Base qualities were left out, and no much larger clone turns up one base away. General study outcomes and caveats: The conclusion that tumor T cells originate in lymph nodes was framed as consistent with a hypothesis rather than directly demonstrated. The data were considered consistent with most tumor T cells being derived from the lymph node and subsequently expanding within tumor tissue. Tumor and nontumor tissue repertoires were significantly more similar in luminal-like than in basal-like breast cancer. Tumor T-cell repertoires showed less diversity than lymph node repertoires and more diversity than nontumor tissue repertoires, and tumor T-cell repertoires showed preferential V and J gene usage.

Sequencing was performed on axillary lymph node tissue. The origin of this receptor is a female donor with breast cancer. Some clones in this sample may be carry-over from other donors' samples. The V and J genes are TRBV29-1 and TRBJ2-6, with 8 middle bases fitting TRBD1. The DNA sequence reads TGCAGCGTTGAAGAGGACAGGGTCGATGGGGCCAACGTCCTGACTTTC. It encodes CSVEEDRVDGANVLTF.